The clone carrying this T cell receptor beta chain was detected only once. What it binds is not known. The data were taken from a study of coeliac disease. The CDR3 is made up of 16 amino acids. Trimming at V came to 3 bases and at J to 8 bases, leaving 10 bases not matched to a gene. Germline lookup yields CDR1 SGHAT and CDR2 FQNNGV. Study-wide points: Control samples showed higher TRB and TRG clonality than intraepithelial and lamina propria samples in active celiac disease.

Sequenced by immunoSEQ multiplex PCR; TCRdb stores in-frame clones only, minus some. The sample yields around 6,500 clones, 65% to 80% seen once. This sequence was found in a woman under 30 with active celiac disease. Sequencing input: lamina propria lymphocytes from the gut. J is TRBJ2-1 and V is TRBV11-2, with TRBD2 matching over 10 bases. The CDR3 sequence: CASSFRVSGGLDEQFF. Here the CDR3 DNA reads TGTGCCAGCAGCTTTAGGGTTAGCGGGGGGCTGGATGAGCAGTTCTTC.